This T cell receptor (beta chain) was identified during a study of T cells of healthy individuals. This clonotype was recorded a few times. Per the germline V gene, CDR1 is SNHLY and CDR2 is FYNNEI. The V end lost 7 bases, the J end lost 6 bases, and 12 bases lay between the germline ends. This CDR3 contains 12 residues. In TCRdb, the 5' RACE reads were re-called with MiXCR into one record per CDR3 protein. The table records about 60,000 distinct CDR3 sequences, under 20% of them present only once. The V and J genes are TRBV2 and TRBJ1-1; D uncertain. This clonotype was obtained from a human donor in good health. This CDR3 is CASNYEGPEAFF. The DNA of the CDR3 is TGTGCCAGCAATTACGAAGGTCCTGAAGCTTTCTTT.